The 9 T cell receptor beta chains presented below share a single source sample, sequenced in a study of shared clonotypes between healthy human individuals. Generated by immunoSEQ multiplex PCR, the TCRdb table keeps only in-frame clones and is missing some. The sample contains some 2.3 million clones, approximately 95% of which appear only once. The sample was naive CD4+ T cells from PBMCs. This sample's subset: CD45RA+ positively selected. These receptors all stem from a man aged 18 to 30 in good health. Some clones in this sample may be carry-over from other donors' samples.

The genes are TRBV9 and TRBJ2-5, with no clear D. This CDR3 has 15 amino acids. Between the trimmed V and J ends, which lost 3 bases and 5 bases, there was a span of 17 bases. Germline lookup yields CDR1 SGDLS and CDR2 YYNGEE. The chain's CDR3 is CASSARMTVRETQYF. The CDR3 nucleotides are TGTGCCAGCAGCGCCCGCATGACCGTCCGGGAGACCCAGTACTTC.

Comment on this clone: Other DNA sequences of this sample code for an identical CDR3. This chain uses TRBV11-3 with TRBJ2-7; D tentatively reads TRBD1 or TRBD2 (5 bases each). In germline, CDR1 is SGHNT, CDR2 YENEEA. The CDR3 is 13 amino acids. Trimming pared 3 bases from V and 2 bases from J, leaving 8 bases between. The CDR3 is CASSLGRTYEQYF. CDR3 coding DNA: TGTGCCAGCAGCTTGGGACGGACCTACGAGCAGTACTTC. Based on the CDR3 plus reference TRBV11-3 and TRBJ2-7, the full variable domain is EAGVVQSPRYKIIEKKQPVAFWCNPISGHNTLYWYLQNLGQGPELLIRYENEEAVDDSQLPKDRFSAERLKGVDSTLKIQPAELGDSAVYLCASSLGRTYEQYFGPGTRLTVT.

The J gene is TRBJ2-3, the V gene TRBV5-4; D is perhaps TRBD1 (5 bases). The CDR3 totals 15 residues. From germline, CDR1 is SGHNT and CDR2 YYREEE (reference sequence). V was cut by 4 bases and J by 0 bases, with 12 bases left in between. In nucleotides, the CDR3 is TGTGCCAGCAGCGCCAGGGTGCCTAGCACAGATACGCAGTATTTT. This encodes CASSARVPSTDTQYF.

The chain carries TRBV28 and TRBJ2-5; 7 bases agree with TRBD1. This CDR3 spans 16 amino acids. J lost 0 bases, V lost 2 bases, and 6 bases had no gene match. The germline V gene encodes CDR1 MDHEN and CDR2 SYDVKM. The CDR3 DNA follows: TGTGCCAGCAGTTTACGGGGACAGAGAGACCAAGAGACCCAGTACTTC. Protein sequence: CASSLRGQRDQETQYF. Variable domain in full (rest from reference TRBV28 and TRBJ2-5): DVKVTQSSRYLVKRTGEKVFLECVQDMDHENMFWYRQDPGLGLRLIYFSYDVKMKEKGDIPEGYSVSREKKERFSLILESASTNQTSMYLCASSLRGQRDQETQYFGPGTRLLVL.

This sequence joins TRBV18 and TRBJ2-3, with D unclear. V was clipped by 3 bases and J by 2 bases, with 12 bases between them. The CDR3 loop spans 15 amino acids. CDR1 KGHSH and CDR2 LQKENI come from the germline V gene. The CDR3 DNA reads as TGTGCCAGCTCACCCTACCCTACCTCCACAGATACGCAGTATTTT. It translates to CASSPYPTSTDTQYF.

This chain joins TRBV5-1 and TRBJ2-1, with 12 bases matching TRBD2. V gave up 6 bases and J gave up 6 bases; unmatched junction bases: 19. Looked up from germline, CDR1 is SGHRS and CDR2 is YFSETQ. The CDR3 is made up of 19 amino acids. The CDR3 DNA reads as TGCGCCAGCACCGTCTCTGGACTAGCGGGATGGAGGGGAGGCAATGAGCAGTTCTTC. Translation gives CASTVSGLAGWRGGNEQFF.

The genes are TRBV10-3 and TRBJ2-1; 12 bases map to TRBD1. This CDR3 spans 14 amino acids. The V segment lost 5 bases and the J segment 8 bases; nucleotides outside the gene matches: 4. Germline CDR1 ENHRY, CDR2 SYGVKD. For the CDR3, the DNA is TGTGCCATCAGTTGGGACAGGGGGCATTATGAGCAGTTCTTC. This encodes CAISWDRGHYEQFF.

V usage is TRBV6-6 and J usage is TRBJ1-2; the D is unclear. Germline values: CDR1 MNHNY, CDR2 SVGAGI (reference sequence). The CDR3 length is 11 residues. V lost 4 bases to trimming and J lost 5 bases, with 5 bases between them. CDR3 amino acids: CASSSLYGYTF. As DNA, the CDR3 is TGTGCCAGCAGTTCCCTTTATGGCTACACCTTC.

V is TRBV27 and J is TRBJ2-3; D uncertain. V was pared by 3 bases and J by 3 bases, with 7 bases between. The CDR3 totals 13 residues. CDR1 MNHEY and CDR2 SMNVEV come from the germline V gene (reference sequence). CDR3 nucleotide sequence: TGTGCCAGCAGTTTTCTCCTGACAGATACGCAGTATTTT. This translates into CASSFLLTDTQYF.